One sample yielded the 31 T cell receptor beta chains listed below, sequenced in a study of T cell responses to AZD1222 COVID-19 vaccine. Sequenced by immunoSEQ multiplex PCR; TCRdb stores in-frame clones only, minus some. This sample yields over 120,000 clones, of which 80% to 95% are seen a single time; approximately 4.7% belongs to the top ten. The sequencing used peripheral blood, collected on day 0 of AZD1222 vaccination. These receptors originate from an adult in good health.

This clone was counted a single time. This rearrangement joins TRBV7-2 to TRBJ2-5; weak D call: TRBD2 (5 bases). Germline V gene data show CDR1 as SGHTA and CDR2 as FQGNSA. CDR3 length: 14 amino acids. Trimming removed 5 bases from V and 7 bases from J, with 17 bases in between. Here the CDR3 reads CASSRTLPPGTQYF. The CDR3, as DNA: TGTGCCAGCAGCCGGACTCTACCCCCGGGGACCCAGTACTTC.

The chain combines TRBV28 with TRBJ1-4; D is possibly TRBD1 (5 bases). Trimming removed 4 bases from V and 8 bases from J, with 14 bases in between. Germline-derived CDR1 and CDR2 are MDHEN and SYDVKM. The CDR3 has 14 residues. The CDR3 sequence: CASSSGGAREKLFF. CDR3 DNA sequence: TGTGCCAGCAGTTCCGGAGGGGCACGGGAAAAACTGTTTTTT. Combining the CDR3 with reference TRBV28 and TRBJ1-4 gives the whole variable domain DVKVTQSSRYLVKRTGEKVFLECVQDMDHENMFWYRQDPGLGLRLIYFSYDVKMKEKGDIPEGYSVSREKKERFSLILESASTNQTSMYLCASSSGGAREKLFFGSGTQLSVL.

V gene TRBV7-2 combines with J gene TRBJ2-4; D unresolved. The length of the CDR3 is 14 residues. The germline V gene has CDR1 SGHTA and CDR2 FQGNSA. V lost 3 bases and J 3 bases, leaving 9 bases between the germline ends. As DNA, the CDR3 is TGTGCCAGCAGCTTGTTGGGTGTCAAAAACATTCAGTACTTC. Amino acid sequence: CASSLLGVKNIQYF.

This chain connects TRBV6-5 to TRBJ2-1, with 7 bases identical to TRBD2. The CDR3 is made up of 16 amino acids. V lost 2 bases, J lost 4 bases, and 8 bases stayed unmatched. The germline V gene encodes CDR1 MNHEY and CDR2 SVGAGI. CDR3 bases: TGTGCCAGCAGTTACGGGCCCAAGCGGGGATACAATGAGCAGTTCTTC. This sequence encodes CASSYGPKRGYNEQFF.

The genes are TRBV18 and TRBJ2-6; D may be TRBD1 (5 bases). The V end was cut by 5 bases, the J end by 2 bases, with 28 bases between. The CDR3 sequence is 21 residues long. Germline V CDR1 and CDR2: KGHSH, LQKENI. CDR3 nucleotides: TGTGCCAGCTCAGTACTTCAGAGGACAACACAAACGATCGCTGGGGCCAACGTCCTGACTTTC. This encodes CASSVLQRTTQTIAGANVLTF.

This chain links TRBV2 with TRBJ2-3; D may be TRBD1 (6 bases). Trimming cost V 6 bases and J 2 bases, with 12 bases left between them. Germline V gives CDR1 SNHLY, CDR2 FYNNEI. The CDR3 totals 14 residues. The CDR3 loop reads CASSYRTATDTQYF. DNA of the CDR3: TGTGCCAGCAGCTACCGGACAGCCACAGATACGCAGTATTTT. Based on the CDR3 plus reference TRBV2 and TRBJ2-3, the full variable domain is EPEVTQTPSHQVTQMGQEVILRCVPISNHLYFYWYRQILGQKVEFLVSFYNNEISEKSEIFDDQFSVERPDGSNFTLKIRSTKLEDSAMYFCASSYRTATDTQYFGPGTRLTVL.

The chain links TRBV5-1 to TRBJ2-7; D is possibly TRBD1 (6 bases). V lost 4 bases and J lost 4, with 30 bases in between. The CDR3 totals 19 residues. From germline, CDR1 is SGHRS and CDR2 YFSETQ. The CDR3 DNA is TGCGCCAGCAGCCTAAACCCGGGACACGAAACCCGCAGAGGTTACGAGCAGTACTTC. Translated, it gives CASSLNPGHETRRGYEQYF.

V is TRBV10-1 and J is TRBJ1-6; maybe TRBD1 (6 bases). Between the trimmed V and J ends, which lost 0 bases and 9 bases, there was a span of 15 bases. Germline V gene data show CDR1 as WNHNN and CDR2 as SYGVQD (reference sequence). The CDR3 is 16 residues long. CDR3 in amino acids: CASSESSEGRGSPLHF. CDR3 nucleotides: TGCGCCAGCAGTGAGTCGAGTGAGGGCAGGGGTTCACCCCTCCACTTT.

The chain combines TRBV24-1 with TRBJ1-1; possible D gene TRBD1, 5 bases. Germline CDR1 and CDR2: KGHDR and SFDVKD. CDR3 size: 14 residues. V was trimmed by 4 bases and J by 2 bases, leaving 10 bases between them. The CDR3: CATSEAGRNTEAFF. CDR3 sequence (DNA): TGTGCCACCAGTGAAGCAGGGAGAAACACTGAAGCTTTCTTT.

The chain couples TRBV3-1 (or the pseudogene TRBV3-2) to TRBJ1-4; 7 nucleotides match TRBD1. Germline V lookup: CDR1 LGHDT, CDR2 YNNKEL (reference sequence). With 10 bases clipped from V and 0 bases from J, the junction kept 5 bases outside the gene matches. The CDR3 is 14 residues long. Here the CDR3 reads CATSRGTTNEKLFF. CDR3 DNA: TGTGCCACAAGCAGGGGGACAACTAATGAAAAACTGTTTTTT.

This rearrangement joins TRBV7-8 to TRBJ1-5; TRBD1 matches at 11 bases. The V and J ends lost 1 base and 7 bases, in that order; junction bases with no gene match: 3. Germline CDR1 reads SGHVS; CDR2 reads FQNEAQ. The CDR3 length is 15 residues. This CDR3 reads CASSLGGTGGQPQHF. As DNA, the CDR3 is TGTGCCAGCAGCTTAGGTGGGACAGGGGGGCAGCCCCAGCATTTT. The full variable domain, its missing parts supplied by reference TRBV7-8 and TRBJ1-5, is GAGVSQSPRYKVAKRGQDVALRCDPISGHVSLFWYQQALGQGPEFLTYFQNEAQLDKSGLPSDRFFAERPEGSVSTLKIQRTQQEDSAVYLCASSLGGTGGQPQHFGDGTRLSIL.

The V call is TRBV11-2, the J call TRBJ1-6; 8 nucleotides align to TRBD1. Germline CDR1 reads SGHAT; CDR2 reads FQNNGV. The CDR3 contains 16 residues. V gave up 4 bases and J gave up 7 bases; unmatched junction bases: 9. The CDR3 reads CASSSSRQGMNSPLHF. The CDR3 DNA reads TGTGCCAGCAGCTCCTCCAGACAGGGGATGAATTCACCCCTCCACTTT.

V and J are TRBV3-1 (or the pseudogene TRBV3-2) and TRBJ2-7; 7 bases are a match to TRBD2. V lost 2 bases to trimming and J lost 3 bases; unmatched junction nucleotides: 7. Germline-derived CDR1 and CDR2 are LGHDT and YNNKEL (reference sequence). CDR3 length equals 15 residues. CDR3 amino acids: CASSQWEGGNYEQYF. Written as DNA, the CDR3 is TGTGCCAGCAGCCAATGGGAGGGAGGGAACTACGAGCAGTACTTC.

The V and J genes are TRBV5-4 and TRBJ2-1, with a possible D match to TRBD1 (6 bases). CDR3 size: 17 residues. V was pared by 0 bases and J by 3 bases, with 16 bases between. Germline lookup yields CDR1 SGHNT and CDR2 YYREEE (reference sequence). Here the CDR3 reads CASSLGGEGHGYNEQFF. As DNA, the CDR3 is TGTGCCAGCAGCTTGGGAGGAGAGGGACACGGCTACAATGAGCAGTTCTTC.

The chain couples TRBV2 to TRBJ2-1, with unresolved D. Germline V gene lookup returns CDR1 SNHLY and CDR2 FYNNEI. V gave up 3 bases and J gave up 9 bases, with 9 bases separating them. The CDR3 length is 12 residues. This chain's CDR3 is CASSESGLEQFF. CDR3 sequence (DNA): TGTGCCAGCAGTGAGTCGGGCCTTGAGCAGTTCTTC. Full variable domain (remainder filled in from reference TRBV2 and TRBJ2-1): EPEVTQTPSHQVTQMGQEVILRCVPISNHLYFYWYRQILGQKVEFLVSFYNNEISEKSEIFDDQFSVERPDGSNFTLKIRSTKLEDSAMYFCASSESGLEQFFGPGTRLTVL.

This clone was seen only a few times. The CDR3 nucleotides read TGTGCCAGCAGCTTAGCAGCCCTCTCTGGAAACACCATATATTTT. This gives the protein CASSLAALSGNTIYF. The chain recombines TRBV7-2 with TRBJ1-3; D is uncertain. The CDR3 is 15 residues long. V gave up 0 bases and J gave up 0 bases, with 6 bases separating them. Germline assignment: CDR1 SGHTA and CDR2 FQGNSA.

The chain employs TRBV10-3 and TRBJ2-3; D is perhaps TRBD2 (7 bases). The germline V gene encodes CDR1 ENHRY and CDR2 SYGVKD. This CDR3 is built from 14 residues. V was cut by 3 bases and J by 2 bases, with 9 bases left in between. The CDR3 sequence is CAISEGGATDTQYF. CDR3 nucleotides: TGTGCCATCAGTGAAGGGGGGGCCACAGATACGCAGTATTTT.

This chain connects TRBV5-4 to TRBJ1-6, with 9 positions matching TRBD1. Germline CDR1 is SGHNT and CDR2 is YYREEE (reference sequence). V gave up 3 bases and J gave up 10 bases; unmatched junction bases: 11. The CDR3 is 16 amino acids. The CDR3 nucleotides read TGTGCCAGCAGCTCGGACCCGGGACAGGGTGCGTCACCCCTCCACTTT. This encodes CASSSDPGQGASPLHF.

The V call is TRBV7-2, the J call TRBJ2-3; weak D call: TRBD2 (7 bases). The CDR3 is made up of 17 amino acids. The V gene's germline CDR1 is SGHTA and CDR2 FQGNSA. V was shortened by 5 bases and J by 1 base, with 19 bases between the two germline ends. CDR3 region: CASSPKRGGLGTDTQYF. The DNA for the CDR3 is TGTGCCAGCAGCCCCAAGAGGGGGGGCTTAGGCACAGATACGCAGTATTTT. Full variable domain (rest looked up from reference TRBV7-2 and TRBJ2-3): GAGVSQSPSNKVTEKGKDVELRCDPISGHTALYWYRQSLGQGLEFLIYFQGNSAPDKSGLPSDRFSAERTGGSVSTLTIQRTQQEDSAVYLCASSPKRGGLGTDTQYFGPGTRLTVL.

J is TRBJ2-2 and V is TRBV20-1; D unclear. Germline loops: CDR1 DFQATT, CDR2 SNEGSKA (reference sequence). Trimming pared 5 bases from V and 6 bases from J, leaving 7 bases between. CDR3 size: 11 residues. The CDR3 is CSASSPGELFF. The CDR3 DNA is TGCAGTGCTTCGAGCCCCGGGGAGCTGTTTTTT.

V is TRBV19 and J is TRBJ2-1, with 8 bases aligning to TRBD2. Germline-derived CDR1 and CDR2 are LNHDA and SQIVND (reference sequence). With V trimmed by 7 bases and J by 0 bases, 2 bases remained unmatched. The CDR3 has 14 residues. The CDR3 protein is CASMRGASYNEQFF. CDR3 nucleotides: TGTGCCAGTATGCGGGGGGCCTCCTACAATGAGCAGTTCTTC. The whole variable domain, remainder taken from reference TRBV19 and TRBJ2-1, is DGGITQSPKYLFRKEGQNVTLSCEQNLNHDAMYWYRQDPGQGLRLIYYSQIVNDFQKGDIAEGYSVSREKKESFPLTVTSAQKNPTAFYLCASMRGASYNEQFFGPGTRLTVL.

The chain recombines TRBV19 with TRBJ1-1, with D unclear. Trimming cost V 4 bases and J 4 bases, with 25 bases left between them. CDR1 is LNHDA and CDR2 is SQIVND in the germline V gene (reference sequence). The CDR3 extends over 18 amino acids. The CDR3 nucleotides are TGTGCCAGTAGTAAAACCCGACGCGAATTTAGTCGTAGCACTGAAGCTTTCTTT. The encoded protein is CASSKTRREFSRSTEAFF.

CDR3 sequence: CASSQNQETQYF. The CDR3 nucleotides read TGTGCCAGCAGCCAAAATCAAGAGACCCAGTACTTC. This chain connects TRBV14 to TRBJ2-5; D uncertain. With 2 bases removed from V and 2 bases from J, the gap between germline ends came to 3 bases. CDR3 length equals 12 residues. CDR1 is SGHDN and CDR2 is FVKESK in the germline V gene.

The chain employs TRBV28 and TRBJ2-7; no firm D call. This CDR3 contains 14 residues. Per germline, CDR1 MDHEN and CDR2 SYDVKM. V dropped 10 bases and J dropped 2 bases, with 18 bases sitting between them. CDR3 DNA: TGTGCCATCGAGAGCCAGAAAGAACCCTACGAGCAGTACTTC. Translating it yields CAIESQKEPYEQYF.

The chain joins TRBV6-5 to TRBJ1-5, with D perhaps matching TRBD1 (6 bases). CDR3 length: 16 residues. V was shortened by 0 bases and J by 2 bases, with 11 bases between the two germline ends. Germline V gene lookup returns CDR1 MNHEY and CDR2 SVGAGI. CDR3 sequence (DNA): TGTGCCAGCAGTTACTCCACAGGGTCCGGCAATCAGCCCCAGCATTTT. Translating it yields CASSYSTGSGNQPQHF.

The V and J genes are TRBV7-8 and TRBJ1-5, with no clear D. Germline V gene data show CDR1 as SGHVS and CDR2 as FQNEAQ. This CDR3 comprises 17 residues. V was cut by 0 bases and J by 0 bases, with 12 bases left in between. CDR3 loop: CASSLASGPTSNQPQHF. DNA for the CDR3: TGTGCCAGCAGCTTAGCGTCCGGGCCGACTAGCAATCAGCCCCAGCATTTT. Variable domain in full (rest from reference TRBV7-8 and TRBJ1-5): GAGVSQSPRYKVAKRGQDVALRCDPISGHVSLFWYQQALGQGPEFLTYFQNEAQLDKSGLPSDRFFAERPEGSVSTLKIQRTQQEDSAVYLCASSLASGPTSNQPQHFGDGTRLSIL.

This clone was counted a few times. The chain couples TRBV6-1 to TRBJ1-6; D is ambiguous. Trimming stripped 3 bases from V and 0 bases from J, with 15 bases between. The germline gives CDR1 MNHNS, CDR2 SASEGT. The CDR3 consists of 18 residues. The CDR3 protein is CASSDLSGSSSYNSPLHF. In nucleotides, the CDR3 is TGTGCCAGCAGTGATTTATCTGGGAGCAGCTCCTATAATTCACCCCTCCACTTT.

The chain is built from TRBV28 and TRBJ1-4; tentative D call: TRBD1 (5 bases). This CDR3 has 15 amino acids. Looked up from germline, CDR1 is MDHEN and CDR2 is SYDVKM. Deletions cut 8 bases from V and 0 bases from J, with 13 bases between. The CDR3 sequence: CASRGEFSTNEKLFF. In DNA form, the CDR3 reads TGTGCCAGCCGGGGCGAATTTTCAACTAATGAAAAACTGTTTTTT.

This chain joins TRBV5-5 and TRBJ1-6; D ambiguous. Germline V gives CDR1 SGHKS, CDR2 YYEKEE (reference sequence). Trimming pared 0 bases from V and 10 bases from J, leaving 14 bases between. CDR3 length equals 15 residues. The CDR3 sequence: CASSLESRTNSPLHF. The CDR3 bases are TGTGCCAGCAGCTTGGAGAGCCGAACGAACTCACCCCTCCACTTT.

V usage is TRBV7-8 and J usage is TRBJ2-7, with TRBD2 identical over 14 bases. Per germline, CDR1 SGHVS and CDR2 FQNEAQ. This CDR3 is 13 amino acids long. V shed 8 bases and J 5 bases; nucleotides not matched to a gene: 2. CDR3 sequence reads: CASSGLAGDEQYF. CDR3 DNA: TGTGCCAGCTCGGGACTAGCGGGGGACGAGCAGTACTTC.

The rearrangement links TRBV19 to TRBJ1-6; D possibly corresponds to TRBD1 (6 bases). Germline lookup yields CDR1 LNHDA and CDR2 SQIVND (reference sequence). V was pared by 8 bases and J by 6 bases, with 20 bases between. The CDR3 sequence is 16 residues long. In nucleotides, the CDR3 is TGTGCCAGTTTACCTACCGGGACATCGAGTAATTCACCCCTCCACTTT. It codes for CASLPTGTSSNSPLHF. The full variable domain, completed using reference TRBV19 and TRBJ1-6, is DGGITQSPKYLFRKEGQNVTLSCEQNLNHDAMYWYRQDPGQGLRLIYYSQIVNDFQKGDIAEGYSVSREKKESFPLTVTSAQKNPTAFYLCASLPTGTSSNSPLHFGNGTRLTVT.